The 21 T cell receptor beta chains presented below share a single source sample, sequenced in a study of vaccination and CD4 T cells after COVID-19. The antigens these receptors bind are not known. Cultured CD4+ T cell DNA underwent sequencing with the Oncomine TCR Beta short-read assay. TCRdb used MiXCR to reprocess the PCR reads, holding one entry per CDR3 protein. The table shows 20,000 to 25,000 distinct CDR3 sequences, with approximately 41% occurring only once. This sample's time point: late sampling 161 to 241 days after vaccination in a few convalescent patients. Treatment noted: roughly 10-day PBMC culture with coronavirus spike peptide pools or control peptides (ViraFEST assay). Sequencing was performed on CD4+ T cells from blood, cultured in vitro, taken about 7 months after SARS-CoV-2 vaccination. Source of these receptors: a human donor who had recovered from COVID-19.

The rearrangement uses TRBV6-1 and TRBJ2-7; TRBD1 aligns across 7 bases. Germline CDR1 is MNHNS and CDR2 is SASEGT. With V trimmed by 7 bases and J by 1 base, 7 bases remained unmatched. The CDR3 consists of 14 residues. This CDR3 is CASTSGTASYEQYF. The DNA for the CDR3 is TGTGCCAGCACCTCCGGGACAGCGTCCTACGAGCAGTACTTC.

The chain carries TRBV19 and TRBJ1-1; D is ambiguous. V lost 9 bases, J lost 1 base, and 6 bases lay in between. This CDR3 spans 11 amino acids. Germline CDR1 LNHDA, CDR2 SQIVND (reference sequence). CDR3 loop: CARGGNTEAFF. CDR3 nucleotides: TGTGCCAGAGGAGGGAACACTGAAGCTTTCTTT.

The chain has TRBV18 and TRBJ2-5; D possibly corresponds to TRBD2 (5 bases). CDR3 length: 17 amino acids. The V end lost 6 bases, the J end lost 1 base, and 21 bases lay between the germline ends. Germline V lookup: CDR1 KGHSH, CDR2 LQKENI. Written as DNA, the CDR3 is TGTGCCAGCTCGCTGCACCAACCCGGGAACACCCAAGAGACCCAGTACTTC. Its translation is CASSLHQPGNTQETQYF.

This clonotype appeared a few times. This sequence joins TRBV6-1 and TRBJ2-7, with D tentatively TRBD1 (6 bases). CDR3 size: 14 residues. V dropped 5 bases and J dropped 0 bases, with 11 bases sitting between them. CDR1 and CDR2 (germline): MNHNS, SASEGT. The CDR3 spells CASSQGDTSYEQYF. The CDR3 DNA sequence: TGTGCCAGCAGTCAAGGGGACACCTCCTACGAGCAGTACTTC.

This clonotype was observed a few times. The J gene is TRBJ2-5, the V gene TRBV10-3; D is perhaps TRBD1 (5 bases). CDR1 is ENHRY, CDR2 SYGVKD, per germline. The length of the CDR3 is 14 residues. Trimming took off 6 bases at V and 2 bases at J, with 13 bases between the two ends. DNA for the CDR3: TGTGCCATCAGGACCCAGGGCACACAAGAGACCCAGTACTTC. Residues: CAIRTQGTQETQYF.

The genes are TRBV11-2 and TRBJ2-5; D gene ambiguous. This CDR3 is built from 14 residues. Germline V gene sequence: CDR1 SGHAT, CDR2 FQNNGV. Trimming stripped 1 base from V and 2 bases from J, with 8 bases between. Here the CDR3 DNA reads TGTGCCAGCAGCTTAGTAGGCGGACAAGAGACCCAGTACTTC. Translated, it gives CASSLVGGQETQYF.

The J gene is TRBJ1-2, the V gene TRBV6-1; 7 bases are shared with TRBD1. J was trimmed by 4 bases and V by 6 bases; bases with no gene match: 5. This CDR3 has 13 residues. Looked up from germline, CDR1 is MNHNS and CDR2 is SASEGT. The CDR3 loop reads CASRTRQGYGYTF. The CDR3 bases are TGTGCCAGCAGGACCCGACAGGGCTATGGCTACACCTTC.

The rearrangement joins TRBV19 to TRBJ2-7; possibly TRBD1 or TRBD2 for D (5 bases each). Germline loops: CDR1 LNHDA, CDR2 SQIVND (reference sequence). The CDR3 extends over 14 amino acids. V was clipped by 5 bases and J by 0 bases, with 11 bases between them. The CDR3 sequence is CASSGAGSSYEQYF. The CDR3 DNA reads TGTGCCAGTAGTGGGGCAGGGAGCTCCTACGAGCAGTACTTC.

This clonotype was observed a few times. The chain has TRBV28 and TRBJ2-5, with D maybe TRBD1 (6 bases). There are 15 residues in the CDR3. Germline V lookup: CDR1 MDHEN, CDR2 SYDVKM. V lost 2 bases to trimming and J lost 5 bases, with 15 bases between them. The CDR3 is CASSLINRAGETQYF. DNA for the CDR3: TGTGCCAGCAGTTTAATAAACAGGGCAGGGGAGACCCAGTACTTC.

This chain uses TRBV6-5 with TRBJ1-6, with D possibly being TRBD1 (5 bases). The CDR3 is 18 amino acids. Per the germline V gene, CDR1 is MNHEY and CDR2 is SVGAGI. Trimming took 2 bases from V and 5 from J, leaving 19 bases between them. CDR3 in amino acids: CASSYGYGADPDNSPLHF. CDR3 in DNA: TGTGCCAGCAGTTACGGATACGGGGCGGACCCCGATAATTCACCCCTCCACTTT.

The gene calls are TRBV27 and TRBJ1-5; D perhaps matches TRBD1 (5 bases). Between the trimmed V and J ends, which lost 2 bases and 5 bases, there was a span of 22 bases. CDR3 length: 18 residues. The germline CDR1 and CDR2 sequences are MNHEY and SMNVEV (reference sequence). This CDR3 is CASSLRPIGRARDQPQHF. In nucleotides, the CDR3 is TGTGCCAGCAGTTTAAGGCCTATTGGCAGGGCTCGGGATCAGCCCCAGCATTTT.

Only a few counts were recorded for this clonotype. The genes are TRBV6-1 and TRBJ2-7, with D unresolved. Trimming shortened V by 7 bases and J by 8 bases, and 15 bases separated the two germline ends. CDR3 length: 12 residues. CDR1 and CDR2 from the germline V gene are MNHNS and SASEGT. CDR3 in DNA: TGTGCCAGCACCTCTGGGATCGGGCAGCAGTACTTC. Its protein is CASTSGIGQQYF.

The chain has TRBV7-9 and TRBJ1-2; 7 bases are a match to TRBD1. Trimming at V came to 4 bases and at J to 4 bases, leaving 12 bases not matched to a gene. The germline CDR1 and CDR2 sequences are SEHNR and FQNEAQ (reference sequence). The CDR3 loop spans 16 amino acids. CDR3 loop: CASSYPAGGEGYGYTF. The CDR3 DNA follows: TGTGCCAGCAGCTACCCCGCAGGGGGGGAGGGCTATGGCTACACCTTC. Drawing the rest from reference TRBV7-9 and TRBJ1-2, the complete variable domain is DTGVSQNPRHKITKRGQNVTFRCDPISEHNRLYWYRQTLGQGPEFLTYFQNEAQLEKSRLLSDRFSAERPKGSFSTLEIQRTEQGDSAMYLCASSYPAGGEGYGYTFGSGTRLTVV.

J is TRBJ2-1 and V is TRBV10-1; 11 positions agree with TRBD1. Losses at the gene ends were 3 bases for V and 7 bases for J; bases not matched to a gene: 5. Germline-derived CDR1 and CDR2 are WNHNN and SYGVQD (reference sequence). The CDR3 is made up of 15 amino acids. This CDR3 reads CASSEGTGGRNEQFF. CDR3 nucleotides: TGCGCCAGCAGTGAAGGGACAGGGGGTCGGAATGAGCAGTTCTTC.

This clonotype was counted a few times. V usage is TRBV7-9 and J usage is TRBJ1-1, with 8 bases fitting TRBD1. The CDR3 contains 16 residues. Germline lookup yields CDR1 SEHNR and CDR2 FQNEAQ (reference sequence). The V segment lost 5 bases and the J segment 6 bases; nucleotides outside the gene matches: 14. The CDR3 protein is CASSLSGQGRNPEAFF. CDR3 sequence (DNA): TGTGCCAGCAGCCTAAGTGGACAGGGTCGCAACCCTGAAGCTTTCTTT.

The CDR3 DNA reads TGCAGTGCTAGAGATACGACGACTAGCGGGAACACCGGGGAGCTGTTTTTT. Amino acid sequence: CSARDTTTSGNTGELFF. This chain joins TRBV20-1 and TRBJ2-2; TRBD2 agrees at 9 bases. The CDR3 loop spans 17 amino acids. The junction had 6 bases not matched to a gene; V was cut back by 0 bases and J by 1 base. Germline assignment: CDR1 DFQATT and CDR2 SNEGSKA (reference sequence).

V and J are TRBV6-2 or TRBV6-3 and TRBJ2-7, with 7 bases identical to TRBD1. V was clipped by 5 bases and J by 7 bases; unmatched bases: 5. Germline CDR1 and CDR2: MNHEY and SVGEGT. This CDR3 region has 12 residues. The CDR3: CASSLTGREQYF. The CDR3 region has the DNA TGTGCCAGCAGTCTGACAGGGCGGGAGCAGTACTTC.

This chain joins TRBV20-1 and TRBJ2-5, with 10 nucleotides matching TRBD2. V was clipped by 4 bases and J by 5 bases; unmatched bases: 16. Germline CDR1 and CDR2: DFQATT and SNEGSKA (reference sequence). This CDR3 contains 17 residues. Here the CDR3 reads CSATWGLAGDGRETQYF. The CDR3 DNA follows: TGCAGTGCTACCTGGGGTCTAGCGGGAGATGGTAGGGAGACCCAGTACTTC.

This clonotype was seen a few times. CDR3 sequence reads: CASSYSGRYNSPLHF. The CDR3 DNA follows: TGTGCCAGCAGTTACTCTGGTCGTTATAATTCACCCCTCCACTTT. The J gene is TRBJ1-6, the V gene TRBV6-5; D is unresolved. Germline CDR1 MNHEY, CDR2 SVGAGI. Trimming pared 0 bases from V and 4 bases from J, leaving 7 bases between. This CDR3 is 15 amino acids long.

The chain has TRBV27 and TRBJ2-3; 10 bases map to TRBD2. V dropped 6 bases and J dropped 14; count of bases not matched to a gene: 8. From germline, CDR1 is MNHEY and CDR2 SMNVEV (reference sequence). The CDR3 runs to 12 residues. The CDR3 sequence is CASSLAGGRLYF. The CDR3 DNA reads TGTGCCAGCAGCTTAGCGGGAGGCCGTTTGTATTTT.

The CDR3, as DNA: TGTGCCATCAGTGTGGGGTGGATCGGGGGCTATGGCTACACCTTC. This codes for CAISVGWIGGYGYTF. The J gene is TRBJ1-2, the V gene TRBV10-3; possibly TRBD1 for D (5 bases). The CDR3 has 15 amino acids. V lost 4 bases and J lost 4, with 16 bases in between. Germline CDR1 ENHRY, CDR2 SYGVKD.